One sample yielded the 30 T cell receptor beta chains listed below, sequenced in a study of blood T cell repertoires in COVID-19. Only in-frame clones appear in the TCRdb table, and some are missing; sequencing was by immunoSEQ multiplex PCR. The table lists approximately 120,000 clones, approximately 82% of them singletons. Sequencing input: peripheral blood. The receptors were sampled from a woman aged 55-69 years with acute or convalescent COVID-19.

CDR3 loop: CASSQDGRSPAFF. In nucleotides, the CDR3 is TGTGCCAGCAGCCAAGATGGCCGCTCGCCAGCTTTCTTT. The chain combines TRBV3-1 (or the pseudogene TRBV3-2) with TRBJ1-1; D not resolved. The CDR3 is 13 amino acids. V shed 0 bases and J shed 10 bases, with 12 bases lying between them. Germline V gives CDR1 LGHDT, CDR2 YNNKEL (reference sequence).

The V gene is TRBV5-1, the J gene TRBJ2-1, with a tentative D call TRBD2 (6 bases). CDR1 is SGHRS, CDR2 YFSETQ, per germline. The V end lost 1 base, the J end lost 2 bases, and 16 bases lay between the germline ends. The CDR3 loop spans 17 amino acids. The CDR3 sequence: CASSLSLLADAYNEQFF. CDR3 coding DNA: TGCGCCAGCAGCTTGTCCCTCTTAGCGGACGCCTACAATGAGCAGTTCTTC.

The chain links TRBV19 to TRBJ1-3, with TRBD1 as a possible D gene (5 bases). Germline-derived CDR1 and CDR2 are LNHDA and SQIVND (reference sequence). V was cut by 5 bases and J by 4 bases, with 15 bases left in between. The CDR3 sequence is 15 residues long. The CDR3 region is CASSDTATAGNTIYF. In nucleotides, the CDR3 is TGTGCCAGTAGTGACACGGCGACAGCAGGAAACACCATATATTTT.

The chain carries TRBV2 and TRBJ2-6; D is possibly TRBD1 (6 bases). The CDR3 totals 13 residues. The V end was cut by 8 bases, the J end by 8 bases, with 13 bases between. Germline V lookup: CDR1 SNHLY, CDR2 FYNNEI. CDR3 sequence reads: CASLLGASNVLTF. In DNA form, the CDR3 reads TGTGCCAGCCTTTTGGGGGCCTCCAACGTCCTGACTTTC.

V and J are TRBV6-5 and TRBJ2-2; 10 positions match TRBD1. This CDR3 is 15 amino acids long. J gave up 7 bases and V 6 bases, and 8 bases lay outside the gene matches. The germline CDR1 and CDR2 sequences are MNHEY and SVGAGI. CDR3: CASRTLTGGFGELFF. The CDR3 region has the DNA TGTGCCAGCAGAACATTGACAGGGGGCTTCGGGGAGCTGTTTTTT.

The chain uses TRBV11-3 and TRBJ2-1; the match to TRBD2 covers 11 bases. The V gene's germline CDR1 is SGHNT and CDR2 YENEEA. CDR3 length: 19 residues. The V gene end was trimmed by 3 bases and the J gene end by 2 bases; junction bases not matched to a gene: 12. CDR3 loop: CASSLSKMGGLAAYNEQFF. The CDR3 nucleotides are TGTGCCAGCAGCTTGAGTAAGATGGGGGGACTAGCGGCCTACAATGAGCAGTTCTTC.

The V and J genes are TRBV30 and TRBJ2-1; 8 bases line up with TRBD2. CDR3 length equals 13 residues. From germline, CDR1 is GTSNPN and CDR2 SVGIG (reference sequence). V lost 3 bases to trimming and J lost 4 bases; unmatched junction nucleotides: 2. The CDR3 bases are TGTGCCTGGAGAGGCGGGGGGTACAATGAGCAGTTCTTC. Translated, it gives CAWRGGGYNEQFF.

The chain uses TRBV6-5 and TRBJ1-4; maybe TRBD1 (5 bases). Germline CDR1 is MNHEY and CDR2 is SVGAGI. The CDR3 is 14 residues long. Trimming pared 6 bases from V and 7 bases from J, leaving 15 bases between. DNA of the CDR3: TGTGCCAGCAGCGTAGGGGTTCTGGGTGAAAAACTGTTTTTT. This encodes CASSVGVLGEKLFF.

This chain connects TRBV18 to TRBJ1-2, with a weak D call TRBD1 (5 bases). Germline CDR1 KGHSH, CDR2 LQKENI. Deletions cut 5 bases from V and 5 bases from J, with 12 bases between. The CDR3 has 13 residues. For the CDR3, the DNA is TGTGCCAGCTCAATCGAAACAGGATATGGCTACACCTTC. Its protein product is CASSIETGYGYTF.

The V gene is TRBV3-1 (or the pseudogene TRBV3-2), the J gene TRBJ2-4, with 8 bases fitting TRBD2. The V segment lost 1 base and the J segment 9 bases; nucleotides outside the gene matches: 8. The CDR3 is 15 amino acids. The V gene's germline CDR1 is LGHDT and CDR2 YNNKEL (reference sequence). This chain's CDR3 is CASSQGAGGRGIQYF. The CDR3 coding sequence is TGTGCCAGCAGCCAAGGTGCGGGGGGTAGAGGCATTCAGTACTTC.

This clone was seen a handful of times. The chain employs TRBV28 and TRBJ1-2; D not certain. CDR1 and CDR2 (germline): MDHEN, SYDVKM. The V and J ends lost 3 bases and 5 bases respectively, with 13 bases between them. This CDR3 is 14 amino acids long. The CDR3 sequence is CASSLEAPVYGYTF. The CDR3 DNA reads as TGTGCCAGCAGTTTGGAGGCCCCCGTATATGGCTACACCTTC.

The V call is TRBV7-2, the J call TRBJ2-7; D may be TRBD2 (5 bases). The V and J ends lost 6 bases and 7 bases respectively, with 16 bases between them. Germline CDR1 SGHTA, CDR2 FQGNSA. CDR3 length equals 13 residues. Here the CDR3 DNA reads TGTGCCAGCAGTAAGAGTACGGGGATGGAGCAGTACTTC. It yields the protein CASSKSTGMEQYF. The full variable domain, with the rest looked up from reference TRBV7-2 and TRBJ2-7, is GAGVSQSPSNKVTEKGKDVELRCDPISGHTALYWYRQSLGQGLEFLIYFQGNSAPDKSGLPSDRFSAERTGGSVSTLTIQRTQQEDSAVYLCASSKSTGMEQYFGPGTRLTVT.

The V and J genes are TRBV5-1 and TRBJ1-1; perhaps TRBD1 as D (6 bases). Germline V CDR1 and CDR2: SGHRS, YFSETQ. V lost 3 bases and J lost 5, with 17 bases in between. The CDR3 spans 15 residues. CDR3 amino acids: CASSWAPGHITEAFF. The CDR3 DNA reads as TGCGCCAGCAGCTGGGCCCCGGGACATATAACTGAAGCTTTCTTT.

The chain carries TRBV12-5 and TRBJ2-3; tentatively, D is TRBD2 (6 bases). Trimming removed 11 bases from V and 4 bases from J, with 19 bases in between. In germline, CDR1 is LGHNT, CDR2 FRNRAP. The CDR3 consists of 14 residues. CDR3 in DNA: TGTGCTGCCGCAAGCCGGGGAGGCGCAGATACGCAGTATTTT. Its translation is CAAASRGGADTQYF. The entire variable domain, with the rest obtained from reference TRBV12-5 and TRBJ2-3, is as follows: DARVTQTPRHKVTEMGQEVTMRCQPILGHNTVFWYRQTMMQGLELLAYFRNRAPLDDSGMPKDRFSAEMPDATLATLKIQPSEPRDSAVYFCAAASRGGADTQYFGPGTRLTVL.

The CDR3 protein is CASSHALDTQYF. In DNA, the CDR3 is TGTGCCAGCAGCCATGCGTTAGATACGCAGTATTTT. The chain is built from TRBV14 and TRBJ2-3; D uncertain. Trimming took off 3 bases at V and 5 bases at J, with 6 bases between the two ends. The germline V gene encodes CDR1 SGHDN and CDR2 FVKESK. The CDR3 loop spans 12 amino acids.

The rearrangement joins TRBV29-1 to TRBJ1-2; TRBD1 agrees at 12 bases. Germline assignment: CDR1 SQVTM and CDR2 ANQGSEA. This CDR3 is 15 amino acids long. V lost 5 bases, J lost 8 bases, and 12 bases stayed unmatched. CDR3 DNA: TGCAGCGTTAGGCGGGACAGGGGGCGATTGGGCGGCTACACCTTC. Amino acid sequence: CSVRRDRGRLGGYTF.

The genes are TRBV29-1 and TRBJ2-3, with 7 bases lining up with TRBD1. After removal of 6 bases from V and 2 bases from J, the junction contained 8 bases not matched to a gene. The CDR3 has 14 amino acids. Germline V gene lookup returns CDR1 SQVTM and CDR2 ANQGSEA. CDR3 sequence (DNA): TGCAGCGTGTCGACAGGGCGCTTCACAGATACGCAGTATTTT. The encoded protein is CSVSTGRFTDTQYF.

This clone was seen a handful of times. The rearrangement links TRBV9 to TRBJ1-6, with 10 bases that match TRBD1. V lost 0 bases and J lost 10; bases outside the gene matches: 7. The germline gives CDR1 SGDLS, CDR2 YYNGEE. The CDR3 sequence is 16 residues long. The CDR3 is CASSVGGQGVGSPLHF. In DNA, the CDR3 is TGTGCCAGCAGCGTAGGAGGACAGGGGGTCGGCTCACCCCTCCACTTT.

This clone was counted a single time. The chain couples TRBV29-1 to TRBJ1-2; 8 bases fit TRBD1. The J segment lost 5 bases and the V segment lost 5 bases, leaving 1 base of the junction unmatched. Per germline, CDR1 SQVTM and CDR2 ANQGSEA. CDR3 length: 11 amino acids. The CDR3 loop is CSVTGGYGYTF. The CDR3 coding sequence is TGCAGCGTTACAGGGGGATATGGCTACACCTTC.

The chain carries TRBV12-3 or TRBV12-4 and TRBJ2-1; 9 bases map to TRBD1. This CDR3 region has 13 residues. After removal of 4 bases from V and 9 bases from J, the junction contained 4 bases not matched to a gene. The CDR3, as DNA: TGTGCCAGCAGTTCCCTACAGGGGGCTGAGCAGTTCTTC. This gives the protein CASSSLQGAEQFF.

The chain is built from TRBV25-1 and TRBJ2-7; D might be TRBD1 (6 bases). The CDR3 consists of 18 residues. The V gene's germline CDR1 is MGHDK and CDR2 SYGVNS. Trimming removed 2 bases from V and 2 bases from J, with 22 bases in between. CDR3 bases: TGTGCCAGCAGTGAAGGACATACCACAGGGCTAGGGACCTACGAGCAGTACTTC. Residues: CASSEGHTTGLGTYEQYF.

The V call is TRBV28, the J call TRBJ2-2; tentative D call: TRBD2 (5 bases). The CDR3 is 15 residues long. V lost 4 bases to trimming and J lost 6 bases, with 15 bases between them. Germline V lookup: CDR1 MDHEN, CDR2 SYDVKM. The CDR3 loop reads CASSSPGKLPGELFF. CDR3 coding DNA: TGTGCCAGCAGTTCCCCGGGGAAGCTTCCCGGGGAGCTGTTTTTT.

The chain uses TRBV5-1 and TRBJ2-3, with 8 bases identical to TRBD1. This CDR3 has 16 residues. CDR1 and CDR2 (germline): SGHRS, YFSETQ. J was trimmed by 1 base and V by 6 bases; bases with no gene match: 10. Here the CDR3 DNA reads TGCGCCAGCACCCAAAGGCAGGGACAGGGCACAGATACGCAGTATTTT. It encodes CASTQRQGQGTDTQYF.

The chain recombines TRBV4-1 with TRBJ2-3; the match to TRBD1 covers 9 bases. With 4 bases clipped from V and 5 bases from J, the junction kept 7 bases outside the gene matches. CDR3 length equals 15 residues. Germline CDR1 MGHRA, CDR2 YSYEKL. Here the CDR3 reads CASSRIQGAIDTQYF. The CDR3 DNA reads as TGCGCCAGCAGCCGCATACAGGGGGCTATAGATACGCAGTATTTT.

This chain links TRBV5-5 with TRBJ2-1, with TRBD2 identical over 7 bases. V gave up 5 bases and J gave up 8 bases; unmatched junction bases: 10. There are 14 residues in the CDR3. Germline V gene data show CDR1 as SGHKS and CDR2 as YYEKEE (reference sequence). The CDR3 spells CASRTPGTKYEQFF. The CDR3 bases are TGTGCCAGCAGAACGCCCGGGACTAAATATGAGCAGTTCTTC.

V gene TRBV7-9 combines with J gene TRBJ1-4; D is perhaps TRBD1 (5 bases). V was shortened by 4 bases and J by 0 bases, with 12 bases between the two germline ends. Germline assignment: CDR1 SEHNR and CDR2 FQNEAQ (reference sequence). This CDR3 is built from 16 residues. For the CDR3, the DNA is TGTGCCAGCAGCTCCGGGACGGGAGCAACTAATGAAAAACTGTTTTTT. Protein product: CASSSGTGATNEKLFF.

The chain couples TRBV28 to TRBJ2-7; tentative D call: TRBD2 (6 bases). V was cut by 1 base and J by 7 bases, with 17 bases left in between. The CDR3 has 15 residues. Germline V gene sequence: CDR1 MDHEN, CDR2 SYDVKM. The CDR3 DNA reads TGTGCCAGCAGTTTATTGGCGGGGTCGGTGGGGGAGCAGTACTTC. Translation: CASSLLAGSVGEQYF.

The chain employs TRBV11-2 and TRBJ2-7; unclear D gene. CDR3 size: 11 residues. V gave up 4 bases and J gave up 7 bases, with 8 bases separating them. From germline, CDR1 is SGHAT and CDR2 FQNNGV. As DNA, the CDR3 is TGTGCCAGCAGCTCCCCCCGGGAGCAGTACTTC. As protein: CASSSPREQYF.

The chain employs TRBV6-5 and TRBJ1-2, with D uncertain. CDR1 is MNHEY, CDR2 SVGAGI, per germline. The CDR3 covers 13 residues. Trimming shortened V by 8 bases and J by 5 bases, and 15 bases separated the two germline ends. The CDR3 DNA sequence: TGTGCCAGCGCTTCCCGGGGTTTATATGGCTACACCTTC. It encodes CASASRGLYGYTF.

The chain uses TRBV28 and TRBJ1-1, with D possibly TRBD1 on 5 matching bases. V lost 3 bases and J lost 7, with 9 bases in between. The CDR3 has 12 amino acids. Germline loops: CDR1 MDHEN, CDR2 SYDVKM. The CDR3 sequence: CASSLGRVEAFF. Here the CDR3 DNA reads TGTGCCAGCAGTTTGGGCAGGGTTGAAGCTTTCTTT.